This passage covers 28 T cell receptor beta chains from one sample sequenced in a study of T cells in narcolepsy. Generated by immunoSEQ multiplex PCR, the TCRdb table keeps only in-frame clones and is missing some. The data contain tens of thousands of clones, 82% of them singletons. Sequenced: CD45RA- memory CD4+ T cells from PBMCs. The source of these receptors is a human donor with narcolepsy.

V usage is TRBV27 and J usage is TRBJ2-1; 8 positions agree with TRBD2. The CDR3 consists of 18 residues. Germline CDR1 MNHEY, CDR2 SMNVEV (reference sequence). With V trimmed by 4 bases and J by 2 bases, 13 bases remained unmatched. CDR3 in amino acids: CASSSLMDGGDPYNEQFF. DNA of the CDR3: TGTGCCAGCAGTTCCCTAATGGACGGGGGGGATCCCTACAATGAGCAGTTCTTC.

V and J are TRBV5-6 and TRBJ1-4, with D maybe TRBD1 (5 bases). The ends were cut back, 4 bases at V and 8 bases at J, with 9 bases in the middle. Germline V gene lookup returns CDR1 SGHDT and CDR2 YYEEEE. The CDR3 sequence is 12 residues long. The CDR3 sequence: CASSPEGEKLFF. For the CDR3, the DNA is TGTGCCAGCAGCCCGGAGGGGGAAAAACTGTTTTTT.

The chain combines TRBV27 with TRBJ1-1; D perhaps matches TRBD1 (6 bases). CDR1 MNHEY and CDR2 SMNVEV come from the germline V gene (reference sequence). The CDR3 contains 14 residues. Deletions cut 1 base from V and 4 bases from J, with 10 bases between. CDR3 DNA: TGTGCCAGCAGTTTATTTACAGGGACCACTGAAGCTTTCTTT. It yields the protein CASSLFTGTTEAFF.

The chain couples TRBV6-5 to TRBJ1-1; the D gene is possibly TRBD1 (6 bases). Trimming took off 5 bases at V and 5 bases at J, with 12 bases between the two ends. Germline CDR1 and CDR2: MNHEY and SVGAGI. The CDR3 is 13 amino acids. This CDR3 is CASSVGGRTEAFF. CDR3 nucleotide sequence: TGTGCCAGCAGTGTAGGGGGGAGGACTGAAGCTTTCTTT.

V usage is TRBV4-3 and J usage is TRBJ1-2; TRBD1 matches 10 bases. J lost 6 bases, V lost 1 base, and 8 bases had no gene match. Germline lookup yields CDR1 LGHNA and CDR2 YSLEER. This CDR3 spans 16 amino acids. CDR3 sequence reads: CASSQGTGTGVDGYTF. CDR3 nucleotides: TGCGCCAGCAGCCAAGGAACCGGGACAGGGGTAGATGGCTACACCTTC.

The rearrangement joins TRBV5-1 to TRBJ2-2; the D gene is possibly TRBD2 (6 bases). The CDR3 is 15 amino acids. Trimming stripped 4 bases from V and 4 bases from J, with 14 bases between. CDR1 and CDR2 (germline): SGHRS, YFSETQ. For the CDR3, the DNA is TGCGCCAGCAGCCGGGGGAATGTAGGCACCGGGGAGCTGTTTTTT. Residues: CASSRGNVGTGELFF. Full variable domain (missing parts from reference TRBV5-1 and TRBJ2-2): KAGVTQTPRYLIKTRGQQVTLSCSPISGHRSVSWYQQTPGQGLQFLFEYFSETQRNKGNFPGRFSGRQFSNSRSEMNVSTLELGDSALYLCASSRGNVGTGELFFGEGSRLTVL.

The chain recombines TRBV5-6 with TRBJ1-2; D call uncertain. The V end lost 1 base, the J end lost 2 bases, and 9 bases lay between the germline ends. This CDR3 is built from 14 residues. CDR1 SGHDT and CDR2 YYEEEE come from the germline V gene. The CDR3 coding sequence is TGTGCCAGCAGCTTGTTCCGGGAAAACTATGGCTACACCTTC. Its protein product is CASSLFRENYGYTF.

The chain combines TRBV6-5 with TRBJ2-7, with 9 bases that match TRBD2. The CDR3 length is 15 residues. V lost 0 bases, J lost 5 bases, and 5 bases stayed unmatched. From germline, CDR1 is MNHEY and CDR2 SVGAGI. The CDR3 region has the DNA TGTGCCAGCAGTTACTCCGGGACTAGCCTCGACGAGCAGTACTTC. It encodes CASSYSGTSLDEQYF.

V gene TRBV7-3 combines with J gene TRBJ2-1, with D unclear. Trimming cost V 5 bases and J 6 bases, with 14 bases left between them. CDR1 SGHTA and CDR2 FQGTGA come from the germline V gene. The CDR3 is 14 residues long. CDR3 residues: CASSPFPMGNEQFF. DNA for the CDR3: TGTGCCAGCAGCCCTTTTCCGATGGGCAATGAGCAGTTCTTC. The whole variable domain, filled in from reference TRBV7-3 and TRBJ2-1, reads GAGVSQTPSNKVTEKGKYVELRCDPISGHTALYWYRQSLGQGPEFLIYFQGTGAADDSGLPNDRFFAVRPEGSVSTLKIQRTERGDSAVYLCASSPFPMGNEQFFGPGTRLTVL.

The chain uses TRBV5-5 and TRBJ2-1, with 7 bases identical to TRBD2. The J segment lost 3 bases and the V segment lost 4 bases, leaving 4 bases of the junction unmatched. The CDR3 runs to 14 residues. CDR1 and CDR2 (germline): SGHKS, YYEKEE (reference sequence). The CDR3 sequence: CASSTRDYYNEQFF. For the CDR3, the DNA is TGTGCCAGCAGCACCCGGGACTACTACAATGAGCAGTTCTTC.

CDR3 in amino acids: CATRGGQYTEAFF. The CDR3 DNA reads as TGTGCCACCCGGGGGGGGCAGTACACTGAAGCTTTCTTT. This rearrangement joins TRBV6-5 to TRBJ1-1; D perhaps matches TRBD1 (6 bases). The CDR3 totals 13 residues. V lost 10 bases and J lost 3, with 15 bases in between. The germline V gene has CDR1 MNHEY and CDR2 SVGAGI.

This clone was recorded only once. The rearrangement uses TRBV6-5 and TRBJ2-3; 8 positions agree with TRBD2. Germline V gene data show CDR1 as MNHEY and CDR2 as SVGAGI. The J segment lost 3 bases and the V segment lost 6 bases, leaving 8 bases of the junction unmatched. The CDR3 has 15 amino acids. CDR3 in DNA: TGTGCCAGCAGCCGCGGACTAGCAGGAACAGATACGCAGTATTTT. Translation: CASSRGLAGTDTQYF.

CDR3 DNA sequence: TGTGCCAGCAGCCCGGGAGCAGGGGGCTCTGGAAACACCATATATTTT. Encoded protein: CASSPGAGGSGNTIYF. The chain joins TRBV13 to TRBJ1-3; 7 nucleotides align to TRBD1. Trimming removed 5 bases from V and 0 bases from J; junction bases left unmatched: 7. The CDR3 spans 16 residues. Germline CDR1 reads PRHDT; CDR2 reads FYEKMQ (reference sequence).

This clone has more than one count but fewer than ten. The rearrangement links TRBV5-8 to TRBJ2-7; 8 positions match TRBD2. Per the germline V gene, CDR1 is SGHTS and CDR2 is YDEGEE. V lost 8 bases and J lost 2; bases outside the gene matches: 9. The CDR3 sequence is 14 residues long. CDR3 protein: CASLSGSTPYEQYF. The CDR3 nucleotides read TGTGCCAGTCTGAGCGGGAGTACTCCCTACGAGCAGTACTTC. Supplemented by reference TRBV5-8 and TRBJ2-7, the full variable domain reads EAGVTQSPTHLIKTRGQQATLRCSPISGHTSVYWYQQALGLGLQFLLWYDEGEERNRGNFPPRFSGRQFPNYSSELNVNALELEDSALYLCASLSGSTPYEQYFGPGTRLTVT.

The chain combines TRBV4-1 with TRBJ2-2; TRBD2 is a possible D gene (6 bases). Trimming cost V 4 bases and J 6 bases, with 15 bases left between them. The length of the CDR3 is 15 residues. Germline CDR1 and CDR2: MGHRA and YSYEKL. The CDR3 region is CASSLIRLGPGELFF. The CDR3 DNA sequence: TGCGCCAGCAGCCTTATCAGACTAGGCCCCGGGGAGCTGTTTTTT.

The chain recombines TRBV11-2 with TRBJ2-1; 8 bases are a match to TRBD1. Germline lookup yields CDR1 SGHAT and CDR2 FQNNGV. The V and J ends lost 4 bases and 9 bases, in that order; junction bases with no gene match: 5. This CDR3 is built from 13 residues. CDR3 sequence reads: CASSSDRDGEQFF. CDR3 nucleotide sequence: TGTGCCAGCAGCTCGGACAGGGACGGTGAGCAGTTCTTC.

Only a few counts were recorded for this clone. The chain joins TRBV10-3 to TRBJ1-2; 7 bases fit TRBD1. The CDR3 contains 14 residues. The V gene's germline CDR1 is ENHRY and CDR2 SYGVKD. With V trimmed by 0 bases and J by 5 bases, 3 bases remained unmatched. The CDR3 here is CAISESKGAYGYTF. The CDR3 DNA reads TGTGCCATCAGTGAGTCGAAGGGGGCGTATGGCTACACCTTC.

The chain recombines TRBV5-1 with TRBJ1-5; D is unresolved. The V end was cut by 0 bases, the J end by 4 bases, with 11 bases between. The CDR3 consists of 15 residues. Germline values: CDR1 SGHRS, CDR2 YFSETQ. CDR3 in DNA: TGCGCCAGCAGCTTGGATCCCGGCCGGAATCAGCCCCAGCATTTT. It is translated as CASSLDPGRNQPQHF.

A remark on this clone: The sample has other DNA sequences that encode this CDR3 too. J is TRBJ1-4 and V is TRBV7-2; D is unclear. In germline, CDR1 is SGHTA, CDR2 FQGNSA. CDR3 length: 14 residues. V was pared by 5 bases and J by 6 bases, with 13 bases between. The CDR3 region has the DNA TGTGCCAGCAGCCCCCGTCATCGCGATGAAAAACTGTTTTTT. As protein: CASSPRHRDEKLFF.

The chain carries TRBV7-2 and TRBJ1-5, with D maybe TRBD1 (5 bases). CDR3 length equals 16 residues. Germline CDR1 SGHTA, CDR2 FQGNSA. V was shortened by 4 bases and J by 0 bases, with 13 bases between the two germline ends. This CDR3 is CASSWTGTDSNQPQHF. Here the CDR3 DNA reads TGTGCCAGCAGCTGGACTGGGACGGATAGCAATCAGCCCCAGCATTTT.

This rearrangement joins TRBV5-6 to TRBJ2-3; no clear D. This CDR3 region has 11 residues. Germline CDR1 is SGHDT and CDR2 is YYEEEE. Trimming removed 4 bases at V and 5 bases at J, with 5 bases between. CDR3 nucleotide sequence: TGTGCCAGCAGCCGGGTAGATACGCAGTATTTT. It is translated as CASSRVDTQYF.

The rearrangement uses TRBV19 and TRBJ2-2; 9 bases map to TRBD1. The CDR3 loop spans 15 amino acids. V dropped 6 bases and J dropped 6; count of bases not matched to a gene: 8. Germline V lookup: CDR1 LNHDA, CDR2 SQIVND (reference sequence). CDR3 residues: CASRAGQGNSGELFF. The DNA for the CDR3 is TGTGCCAGTAGGGCGGGACAGGGAAATTCCGGGGAGCTGTTTTTT.

A single count supports this clone. The gene calls are TRBV7-9 and TRBJ1-5, with 8 nucleotides matching TRBD1. With 7 bases clipped from V and 8 bases from J, the junction kept 1 base outside the gene matches. CDR3 length: 11 amino acids. CDR1 is SEHNR, CDR2 FQNEAQ, per germline (reference sequence). DNA for the CDR3: TGTGCCAGCACAGGGGGCAAGCCCCAGCATTTT. Translated, it gives CASTGGKPQHF.

This clone was found a few times. The chain has TRBV6-1 and TRBJ2-5, with D possibly matching TRBD1 (8 bases). This CDR3 has 14 amino acids. Per germline, CDR1 MNHNS and CDR2 SASEGT. V was cut by 6 bases and J by 3 bases, with 14 bases left in between. The DNA for the CDR3 is TGTGCCAGCAGCGGACAGGGAGGGGAAGAGACCCAGTACTTC. As protein: CASSGQGGEETQYF.

The chain joins TRBV10-3 to TRBJ2-1, with 10 nucleotides matching TRBD2. Germline CDR1 and CDR2: ENHRY and SYGVKD. CDR3 length: 16 amino acids. The J segment lost 7 bases and the V segment lost 5 bases, leaving 11 bases of the junction unmatched. CDR3 region: CAISPSTSGPTNEQFF. The CDR3 DNA reads as TGTGCCATCAGTCCTTCGACTAGCGGGCCTACTAATGAGCAGTTCTTC.

V and J are TRBV2 and TRBJ2-1; 14 positions agree with TRBD2. From germline, CDR1 is SNHLY and CDR2 FYNNEI. CDR3 size: 19 residues. V lost 6 bases, J lost 0 bases, and 10 bases stayed unmatched. CDR3 residues: CASSGGTSGRGTSYNEQFF. In DNA form, the CDR3 reads TGTGCCAGCAGCGGAGGGACTAGCGGGAGAGGGACCTCCTACAATGAGCAGTTCTTC.

The chain recombines TRBV30 with TRBJ1-1; D remains unclear. The CDR3 consists of 13 residues. Per germline, CDR1 GTSNPN and CDR2 SVGIG (reference sequence). V lost 0 bases, J lost 11 bases, and 16 bases lay in between. CDR3: CAWSVYTGGDAFF. For the CDR3, the DNA is TGTGCCTGGAGTGTCTATACGGGCGGCGACGCTTTCTTT. The full variable domain, its missing parts supplied by reference TRBV30 and TRBJ1-1, is SQTIHQWPATLVQPVGSPLSLECTVEGTSNPNLYWYRQAAGRGLQLLFYSVGIGQISSEVPQNLSASRPQDRQFILSSKKLLLSDSGFYLCAWSVYTGGDAFFGQGTRLTVV.

This chain links TRBV27 with TRBJ2-3; D gene unclear. V lost 2 bases and J lost 4, with 7 bases in between. The germline V gene encodes CDR1 MNHEY and CDR2 SMNVEV (reference sequence). The CDR3 length is 13 residues. The CDR3 reads CASSLGWADTQYF. CDR3 DNA sequence: TGTGCCAGCAGTTTAGGGTGGGCAGATACGCAGTATTTT.